This passage covers 2 T cell receptor beta chains from one sample sequenced in a study of beta chain features in type 1 diabetes. Sequencing targeted expressed TCRB transcripts, as all isolated RNA had been reverse transcribed. Method: immunoSEQ multiplex PCR; TCRdb's copy keeps in-frame clones and lacks some. The sample contains about 270,000 clones, approximately 14% of which appear only once. The sequenced sample consisted of naive CD4+ T cells from blood. All receptors come from a woman aged 40 to 50 in good health.

A few counts support this clone. The chain employs TRBV19 and TRBJ1-5; D unclear. Germline CDR1 LNHDA, CDR2 SQIVND (reference sequence). The CDR3 consists of 12 residues. Trimming removed 7 bases at V and 4 bases at J, with 8 bases between. This chain's CDR3 is CASNEENQPQHF. CDR3 coding DNA: TGTGCCAGTAACGAGGAGAATCAGCCCCAGCATTTT.

This clone came up a few times. The chain is built from TRBV7-2 and TRBJ2-1, with TRBD2 as a possible D gene (6 bases). V was shortened by 5 bases and J by 2 bases, with 13 bases between the two germline ends. CDR3 size: 15 residues. Per germline, CDR1 SGHTA and CDR2 FQGNSA. The CDR3 DNA is TGTGCCAGCAGCCCCCGTACTAGCACCTACAATGAGCAGTTCTTC. Its translation is CASSPRTSTYNEQFF.